What follows are 21 T cell receptor beta chains derived from one specimen sequenced in a study of a mutant IDH1 vaccine in newly diagnosed glioma. Time point meaning: week 23, last vaccination. One vaccine dose held 300 ug of mutant IDH1 20-mer peptide and came with topical imiquimod. Method: immunoSEQ multiplex PCR; TCRdb's copy keeps in-frame clones and lacks some. The sample carries about 65,000 clones, around 84% recorded once. Their specific antigens are unknown. The sequenced sample was PBMCs, obtained from a glioma patient whose treatment included an IDH1 peptide vaccine. These receptors were taken from a young man with glioma.

The chain joins TRBV11-3 to TRBJ1-2; D remains ambiguous. The germline CDR1 and CDR2 sequences are SGHNT and YENEEA. Trimming left V 4 bases short and J 5 bases short, with 14 bases between. CDR3 length: 14 amino acids. CDR3 sequence: CASSSTGKKYGYTF. CDR3 nucleotide sequence: TGTGCCAGCAGCTCCACCGGGAAGAAATATGGCTACACCTTC.

The V and J genes are TRBV15 and TRBJ2-7; weak D call: TRBD2 (5 bases). CDR1 and CDR2 from the germline V gene are LNHNV and YYDKDF (reference sequence). The V and J ends lost 1 base and 8 bases respectively, with 9 bases between them. The CDR3 has 12 residues. The CDR3 reads CATSRGLAKQYF. CDR3 DNA: TGTGCCACCAGCAGAGGGCTAGCTAAGCAGTACTTC.

The V call is TRBV7-9, the J call TRBJ1-4, with 9 bases lining up with TRBD1. V lost 5 bases to trimming and J lost 4 bases; unmatched junction nucleotides: 5. CDR3 size: 15 residues. CDR1 SEHNR and CDR2 FQNEAQ come from the germline V gene (reference sequence). CDR3 in amino acids: CASSASTGGNEKLFF. The CDR3 nucleotides are TGTGCCAGCAGCGCTTCGACAGGGGGTAATGAAAAACTGTTTTTT.

Points on this clone: This sample includes further DNA sequences coding for the same CDR3. V and J are TRBV18 and TRBJ2-5; D uncertain. V shed 0 bases and J shed 5 bases, with 4 bases lying between them. Germline CDR1 KGHSH, CDR2 LQKENI. CDR3 length: 12 amino acids. CDR3: CASSPPGETQYF. As DNA, the CDR3 is TGTGCCAGCTCACCACCGGGGGAGACCCAGTACTTC.

The chain links TRBV7-9 to TRBJ1-1; the match to TRBD1 covers 9 bases. The CDR3 spans 15 residues. Germline V lookup: CDR1 SEHNR, CDR2 FQNEAQ (reference sequence). V shed 6 bases, J shed 3 bases, and the junction held 8 bases outside the gene matches. The CDR3 here is CASSPQGAWDTEAFF. The CDR3 DNA reads TGTGCCAGCAGTCCACAGGGGGCCTGGGACACTGAAGCTTTCTTT.

The J gene is TRBJ2-5, the V gene TRBV13; 7 positions match TRBD1. The closer fit of TRBJ2-7 to the DNA end suggests the J call may be wrong. This CDR3 has 13 residues. Germline V gives CDR1 PRHDT, CDR2 FYEKMQ (reference sequence). The CDR3 nucleotides read TGTGCCAGCAGCCGATTCCGACAGGGCGAGCAGTACTTC. Protein sequence: CASSRFRQGEQYF.

V is TRBV18 and J is TRBJ1-2; a weak D match, TRBD1 (6 bases). Germline lookup yields CDR1 KGHSH and CDR2 LQKENI. This CDR3 region has 14 residues. Trimming pared 3 bases from V and 6 bases from J, leaving 14 bases between. CDR3 in amino acids: CASSPSDRFHGYTF. The CDR3 DNA reads TGTGCCAGCTCACCTAGTGACAGGTTCCATGGCTACACCTTC.

This chain connects TRBV7-2 to TRBJ2-7, with D possibly TRBD1 on 5 matching bases. Between the trimmed V and J ends, which lost 5 bases and 5 bases, there was a span of 16 bases. The CDR3 spans 14 residues. CDR1 SGHTA and CDR2 FQGNSA come from the germline V gene. This CDR3 reads CASSPGPGRHEQYF. Written as DNA, the CDR3 is TGTGCCAGCAGCCCCGGGCCAGGGCGACACGAGCAGTACTTC.

The chain links TRBV4-1 to TRBJ1-6; 7 bases are a match to TRBD1. Germline loops: CDR1 MGHRA, CDR2 YSYEKL. Germline trimming cut 4 bases from V and 3 bases from J; bases unmatched to any gene: 15. The CDR3 runs to 19 residues. The CDR3 region is CASSPATGRALYYNSPLHF. The CDR3 coding sequence is TGCGCCAGCAGCCCGGCGACAGGGAGGGCCTTGTACTATAATTCACCCCTCCACTTT.

A few counts support this clone. J is TRBJ1-1 and V is TRBV29-1; D uncertain. The CDR3 covers 12 residues. Per germline, CDR1 SQVTM and CDR2 ANQGSEA. V lost 5 bases and J lost 8, with 15 bases in between. CDR3 in amino acids: CSVRQARWEAFF. CDR3 sequence (DNA): TGCAGCGTTCGGCAGGCTCGCTGGGAAGCTTTCTTT. The full variable domain, in which reference TRBV29-1 and TRBJ1-1 provide the parts outside the CDR3, is SAVISQKPSRDICQRGTSLTIQCQVDSQVTMMFWYRQQPGQSLTLIATANQGSEATYESGFVIDKFPISRPNLTFSTLTVSNMSPEDSSIYLCSVRQARWEAFFGQGTRLTVV.

The chain carries TRBV5-6 and TRBJ1-2, with 9 nucleotides matching TRBD1. This CDR3 comprises 14 residues. The V and J ends lost 2 bases and 8 bases, in that order; junction bases with no gene match: 7. Germline assignment: CDR1 SGHDT and CDR2 YYEEEE. The CDR3 sequence: CASSFVTGGSGYTF. In DNA, the CDR3 is TGTGCCAGCAGCTTTGTGACAGGGGGTTCCGGCTACACCTTC.

This CDR3 is CASSQDTRSYSNQPQHF. CDR3 coding DNA: TGCGCCAGCAGCCAAGATACACGCTCCTATAGCAATCAGCCCCAGCATTTT. The chain joins TRBV4-1 to TRBJ1-5; D is unclear. V lost 0 bases to trimming and J lost 0 bases, with 12 bases between them. The CDR3 totals 17 residues. Germline V gene sequence: CDR1 MGHRA, CDR2 YSYEKL.

This chain joins TRBV10-2 and TRBJ2-3; D remains ambiguous. Deletions cut 0 bases from V and 0 bases from J, with 7 bases between. Germline V gene lookup returns CDR1 WSHSY and CDR2 SAAADI. This CDR3 spans 15 amino acids. The CDR3 reads CASSESGVSTDTQYF. CDR3 sequence (DNA): TGCGCCAGCAGTGAGTCGGGCGTAAGCACAGATACGCAGTATTTT.

This clone has a single count. The J gene is TRBJ2-1, the V gene TRBV27; no definite D call. The germline gives CDR1 MNHEY, CDR2 SMNVEV (reference sequence). CDR3 size: 16 residues. Trimming cost V 3 bases and J 0 bases, with 12 bases left between them. The CDR3 is CASSLGADGSYNEQFF. CDR3 bases: TGTGCCAGCAGTTTGGGTGCGGACGGCTCCTACAATGAGCAGTTCTTC.

This chain's CDR3 is CASSIDGLRERNSPLHF. The CDR3, as DNA: TGTGCCAGTAGTATCGACGGTCTTCGGGAAAGGAATTCACCCCTCCACTTT. The chain has TRBV19 and TRBJ1-6, with unresolved D. From germline, CDR1 is LNHDA and CDR2 SQIVND (reference sequence). V was clipped by 3 bases and J by 7 bases, with 19 bases between them. The CDR3 is 17 amino acids.

The chain carries TRBV14 and TRBJ2-4; D is undetermined. V was trimmed by 0 bases and J by 3 bases, leaving 12 bases between them. The CDR3 loop spans 16 amino acids. CDR1 SGHDN and CDR2 FVKESK come from the germline V gene. The CDR3 spells CASSQEKGSGKNIQYF. DNA for the CDR3: TGTGCCAGCAGCCAAGAGAAGGGATCGGGCAAAAACATTCAGTACTTC.

The chain has TRBV7-9 and TRBJ1-6; TRBD1 matches 7 bases. The V gene end was trimmed by 4 bases and the J gene end by 16 bases; junction bases not matched to a gene: 16. This CDR3 has 15 residues. Germline CDR1 is SEHNR and CDR2 is FQNEAQ (reference sequence). The CDR3 sequence: CASSSLTGKDTSLHF. CDR3 sequence (DNA): TGTGCCAGCAGCTCATTGACAGGGAAGGATACATCGCTCCACTTT.

The CDR3 reads CASRGTGGPANTGELFF. The CDR3 nucleotides are TGCGCCAGCAGAGGTACAGGGGGCCCTGCGAACACCGGGGAGCTGTTTTTT. The V gene is TRBV10-2, the J gene TRBJ2-2, with 9 bases that match TRBD1. The CDR3 extends over 17 amino acids. Germline V CDR1 and CDR2: WSHSY, SAAADI. V was pared by 6 bases and J by 0 bases, with 8 bases of the junction left unmatched.

This clone was counted a few times. This chain links TRBV4-1 with TRBJ1-1; no clear D gene. The CDR3 length is 17 residues. Germline CDR1 is MGHRA and CDR2 is YSYEKL. V shed 4 bases and J shed 4 bases, with 22 bases lying between them. The CDR3 reads CASSPTSGWYLGTEAFF. In DNA, the CDR3 is TGCGCCAGCAGCCCGACAAGTGGGTGGTACCTTGGCACTGAAGCTTTCTTT.

The DNA for the CDR3 is TGTGCCAGCAGCCACGACTCCCGGACTAGCGGGGGTAAGGCCCAGTACTTC. Protein product: CASSHDSRTSGGKAQYF. The gene calls are TRBV13 and TRBJ2-5, with 13 positions matching TRBD2. This CDR3 is 17 amino acids long. The germline V gene encodes CDR1 PRHDT and CDR2 FYEKMQ (reference sequence). With 5 bases clipped from V and 9 bases from J, the junction kept 15 bases outside the gene matches.

The rearrangement links TRBV29-1 to TRBJ2-5, with 8 bases fitting TRBD1. Germline V gene sequence: CDR1 SQVTM, CDR2 ANQGSEA. The CDR3 runs to 17 residues. J lost 2 bases, V lost 2 bases, and 13 bases had no gene match. The CDR3 loop is CSVERGAGGEWQETQYF. The CDR3 nucleotides read TGCAGCGTTGAAAGAGGGGCAGGGGGCGAGTGGCAAGAGACCCAGTACTTC.